Presented here are 9 T cell receptor beta chains from one specimen sequenced in a study of T cell repertoires in cytomegalovirus infection. No antigen has been assigned to these receptors. TCRdb fed the reads into MiXCR, producing one record per CDR3 protein. The sample has about 220,000 distinct CDR3 sequences, 38% seen once. The sample consisted of CD8+ T cells from cultured PBMCs, taken from culture after CMV antigen stimulation. Receptors originate from a human donor in good health (CMV status not recorded). Some clones in this sample may be carry-over from other donors' samples.

V and J are TRBV28 and TRBJ2-7; D may be TRBD2 (6 bases). This CDR3 comprises 12 residues. V lost 7 bases, J lost 5 bases, and 12 bases lay in between. From germline, CDR1 is MDHEN and CDR2 SYDVKM. The CDR3 reads CASMAGSHEQYF. CDR3 sequence (DNA): TGTGCCAGCATGGCGGGATCCCACGAGCAGTACTTC. The whole variable domain, filled in from reference TRBV28 and TRBJ2-7, reads DVKVTQSSRYLVKRTGEKVFLECVQDMDHENMFWYRQDPGLGLRLIYFSYDVKMKEKGDIPEGYSVSREKKERFSLILESASTNQTSMYLCASMAGSHEQYFGPGTRLTVT.

This clonotype appeared a few times. The chain is built from TRBV20-1 and TRBJ2-7, with D maybe TRBD1 (5 bases). This CDR3 region has 13 residues. Germline CDR1 reads DFQATT; CDR2 reads SNEGSKA (reference sequence). V lost 1 base to trimming and J lost 3 bases, with 10 bases between them. The CDR3 nucleotides read TGCAGTGCTAGAGTCCCCAGGGTCTACGAGCAGTACTTC. Its protein product is CSARVPRVYEQYF.

This clonotype came up a few times. The gene calls are TRBV28 and TRBJ2-5; possibly TRBD1 or TRBD2 for D (5 bases each). Germline V CDR1 and CDR2: MDHEN, SYDVKM. This CDR3 has 17 amino acids. Trimming removed 3 bases at V and 2 bases at J, with 19 bases between. CDR3 region: CASSFRNPGAEQETQYF. The CDR3 DNA sequence: TGTGCCAGCAGTTTCCGCAACCCCGGGGCGGAACAAGAGACCCAGTACTTC.

This clonotype was observed at least ten times. This chain joins TRBV7-4 and TRBJ1-5; possible D gene TRBD1, 5 bases. The CDR3 spans 22 residues. V was clipped by 2 bases and J by 0 bases, with 29 bases between them. Germline lookup yields CDR1 SGHVT and CDR2 SQSDAQ. The CDR3 DNA is TGTGCCAGCAGCTTATGCCCTGTCGGGGAAGGCCGGGGCGCTTATAGCAATCAGCCCCAGCATTTT. Its translation: CASSLCPVGEGRGAYSNQPQHF.

The rearrangement links TRBV20-1 to TRBJ2-4; 13 nucleotides agree with TRBD2. The ends lost 1 base at V and 1 base at J; junction bases unmatched: 1. The CDR3 has 16 residues. Germline CDR1 is DFQATT and CDR2 is SNEGSKA (reference sequence). CDR3 region: CSARATSGGAKNIQYF. For the CDR3, the DNA is TGCAGTGCTAGAGCGACTAGCGGGGGGGCCAAAAACATTCAGTACTTC.

This clonotype was seen more than once but under ten times. The V gene is TRBV7-7, the J gene TRBJ2-1; 8 nucleotides align to TRBD1. The CDR3 totals 15 residues. J gave up 4 bases and V 5 bases, and 7 bases lay outside the gene matches. Germline CDR1 is SSHAT and CDR2 is FNYEAQ (reference sequence). CDR3 DNA: TGTGCCAGCAGCCTAGGACAGGGCCTTTACAATGAGCAGTTCTTC. Translation gives CASSLGQGLYNEQFF.

As to this clonotype: The junction departs from germline at one end; a sequencing error may be responsible. CDR3 in amino acids: CASSQEGQGYVYTF. The CDR3 DNA is TGCGCCAGCAGCCAAGAGGGGCAGGGCTATGTCTACACCTTC. This chain links TRBV4-1 with TRBJ1-2; maybe TRBD1 (5 bases). Germline lookup yields CDR1 MGHRA and CDR2 YSYEKL. The CDR3 loop spans 14 amino acids.

This chain uses TRBV12-3 or TRBV12-4 with TRBJ2-1; maybe TRBD1 (6 bases). This CDR3 has 15 amino acids. V was shortened by 6 bases and J by 8 bases, with 20 bases between the two germline ends. The DNA for the CDR3 is TGTGCCAGCAGCCTCGATCCACAGGGCGGAGATGAGCAGTTCTTC. Translated: CASSLDPQGGDEQFF.

The rearrangement joins TRBV6-1 to TRBJ2-5; perhaps D is TRBD1 or TRBD2 (5 bases each). The CDR3 runs 15 residues. The germline CDR1 and CDR2 sequences are MNHNS and SASEGT. V dropped 5 bases and J dropped 0 bases, with 13 bases sitting between them. CDR3 sequence (DNA): TGTGCCAGCAGTTTAACCGGGGCATACCAAGAGACCCAGTACTTC. As protein: CASSLTGAYQETQYF.